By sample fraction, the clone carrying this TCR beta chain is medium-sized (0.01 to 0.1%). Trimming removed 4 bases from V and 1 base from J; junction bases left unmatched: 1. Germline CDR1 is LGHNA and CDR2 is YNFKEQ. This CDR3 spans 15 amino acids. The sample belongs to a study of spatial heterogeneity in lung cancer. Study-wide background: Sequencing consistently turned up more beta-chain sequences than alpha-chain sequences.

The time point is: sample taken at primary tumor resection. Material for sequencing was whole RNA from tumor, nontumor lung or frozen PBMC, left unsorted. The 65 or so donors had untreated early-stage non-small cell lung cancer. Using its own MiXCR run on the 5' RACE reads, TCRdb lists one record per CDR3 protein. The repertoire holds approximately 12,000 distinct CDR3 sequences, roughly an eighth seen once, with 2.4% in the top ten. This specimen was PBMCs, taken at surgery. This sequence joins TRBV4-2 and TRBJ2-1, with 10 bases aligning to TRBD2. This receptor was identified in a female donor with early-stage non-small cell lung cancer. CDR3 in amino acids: CASSLTSGSYNEQFF. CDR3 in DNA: TGTGCCAGCAGCCTGACTAGCGGGTCCTACAATGAGCAGTTCTTC.